The text below deals with one T cell receptor (beta chain). The CDR3 contains 13 residues. CDR1 is SGHNT, CDR2 YENEEA, per germline. Trimming left V 3 bases short and J 2 bases short, with 8 bases between. The data stem from a study of blood T cell repertoires in COVID-19. As for the study in general: PBMCs, B-cell-depleted T cells, or T cells were the source of the cDNA or gDNA that made up the material.

Per the study methods: How many nucleated cells were present was estimated from reference gene primer amplification. Assay used: immunoSEQ multiplex PCR; TCRdb lists only in-frame clones, some missing. V and J calls and clone size are given by that table; D and trimming were obtained from the DNA. The data show over 85,000 clones, with 86% seen just once and 18% held by the top ten. This chain connects TRBV11-3 to TRBJ2-7; D may be TRBD1 (5 bases). The receptor was isolated from a woman older than 75 with acute or convalescent COVID-19. The source material was peripheral blood. CDR3 DNA sequence: TGTGCCAGCAGCTTCGACAGAGCCTACGAGCAGTACTTC. This sequence encodes CASSFDRAYEQYF.